This entry lists 3 T cell receptor beta chains sequenced from one sample in a study of blood T cell repertoires in COVID-19. The method was immunoSEQ multiplex PCR; TCRdb's version includes in-frame clones alone and lacks a portion of them. Among just over 200,000 clones listed, just over 85% were seen once. The sequencing input was peripheral blood. These receptors all stem from a man aged 80 or over with acute or convalescent COVID-19.

This clone was detected a few times. The rearrangement joins TRBV7-5 to TRBJ2-1; the table assigns TRBD2, which was not confirmed against the DNA. TRBV7-5 is a pseudogene. The length of the CDR3 is 16 residues. This CDR3 is CARSLRTSGFYNEQFF. DNA for the CDR3: TGTGCCAGAAGCCTTAGAACTAGCGGGTTTTACAATGAGCAGTTCTTC.

In this sample, this clone turned up once. This chain connects TRBV5-5 to TRBJ2-1; TRBD1 agrees at 7 bases. V shed 4 bases, J shed 10 bases, and the junction held 11 bases outside the gene matches. CDR1 is SGHKS and CDR2 is YYEKEE in the germline V gene (reference sequence). CDR3 size: 14 residues. The CDR3 loop reads CASSRDSGMREQFF. CDR3 sequence (DNA): TGTGCCAGCAGCCGGGACAGCGGTATGAGAGAGCAGTTCTTC.

The chain employs TRBV6-5 and TRBJ2-7; 9 positions match TRBD1. The CDR3 contains 14 residues. Germline V gene sequence: CDR1 MNHEY, CDR2 SVGAGI. Unmatched junction bases numbered 7, after V lost 5 bases and J lost 5 bases. The CDR3 loop is CASSIDRGDHEQYV. In DNA form, the CDR3 reads TGTGCCAGCAGTATCGACAGGGGGGACCACGAGCAGTACGTC.